The text below deals with one T cell receptor (beta chain). Its matching antigen is unknown. This sample is drawn from a study of cytomegalovirus exposure and HLA in healthy donors. Study observations and caveats: TCR beta chains numbering some 160 were designated cytomegalovirus-associated. In a later analysis, CMV-associated beta chains were mostly HLA-associated, it appeared.

The CDR3 is made up of 14 amino acids. The trim removed 6 bases at V and 11 bases at J, leaving 13 bases unmatched. Germline V gene sequence: CDR1 MNHEY, CDR2 SMNVEV (reference sequence). Primers included in the PCR were 60 Vbeta and 13 Jbeta primers. TCRdb's table, derived via immunoSEQ multiplex PCR, lists solely in-frame clones and lacks some. The table has about 190,000 clones, 87% seen once; the top ten hold around 1.4%. The specimen was PBMCs. This sequence originates from a man aged 25 to 40 in good health and CMV-seronegative. The chain recombines TRBV27 with TRBJ2-3; TRBD2 agrees at 8 bases. The CDR3 loop reads CASSQGPRGRKQYF. The CDR3 bases are TGTGCCAGCAGCCAGGGACCGCGCGGGAGGAAGCAGTATTTT.